This is a list of T cell receptor beta chains from one sample in a study of T-cell memory formation after mild COVID-19. MiXCR, run by TCRdb on the 5' RACE reads, gives a single entry per CDR3 protein. The sample contains about half a million distinct CDR3 sequences, roughly 18% of which appear only once. Source material: PBMCs or a T cell subset sorted from them (not recorded which). These receptors came from an adult woman who had mild COVID-19 (a few samples of this study predate the infection). Cell type and time point are not known. CDR3s include the opening cysteine and the closing phenylalanine or tryptophan. D genes are given only for firm matches. Some rows have no size entry. The others give once, few or many, or a class for an expanded clone.

>few|TRBV5-1|.|TRBJ2-6
CASSLQAYTTSGANVLTF
TGCGCCAGCAGCTTGCAAGCATATACTACCTCTGGGGCCAACGTCCTGACTTTC
>.|TRBV27|TRBD1|TRBJ2-1
CASRMGQGKFDEQFF
TGTGCCAGCAGGATGGGACAGGGGAAGTTCGATGAGCAGTTCTTC
>few|TRBV9|.|TRBJ2-3
CASSPTGLSADTQYF
TGTGCCAGCAGCCCAACAGGTCTAAGCGCAGATACGCAGTATTTT
>.|TRBV27|TRBD1|TRBJ1-2
CATAGTGLRGYTF
TGTGCCACCGCCGGGACAGGGTTGAGGGGCTACACCTTC
>.|TRBV3-1|TRBD2|TRBJ2-2
CASSKTWTSGRSGELFF
TGTGCCAGCAGCAAAACCTGGACTAGCGGGAGATCCGGGGAGCTGTTTTTT
>.|TRBV6-5|.|TRBJ1-6
CASSPGQIYTNSPLHF
TGTGCCAGCAGTCCCGGACAGATCTATACCAATTCACCCCTCCACTTT
>.|TRBV12-3/TRBV12-4|.|TRBJ2-3
CASSPTGADTQYF
TGTGCCAGCAGTCCCACCGGGGCAGATACGCAGTATTTT
>few|TRBV4-2|TRBD1|TRBJ2-1
CASSQDDRGHYNEQFF
TGTGCCAGCAGCCAAGACGACAGGGGTCACTACAATGAGCAGTTCTTC
>.|TRBV6-6|TRBD1|TRBJ1-2
CATDSLDRAYGYTF
TGTGCCACCGATAGCTTAGACAGGGCCTATGGCTACACCTTC
>.|TRBV20-1|TRBD2|TRBJ2-7
CSAWGREGPINEQYF
TGCAGTGCTTGGGGGCGGGAGGGCCCTATCAACGAGCAGTACTTC
>.|TRBV30|.|TRBJ1-6
CAWTRSRIGSPLHF
TGTGCCTGGACGAGGTCTCGAATTGGTTCACCCCTCCACTTT
>.|TRBV19|.|TRBJ1-1
CASSTGYNTEAFF
TGTGCCAGTTCCACAGGGTACAACACTGAAGCTTTCTTT
>.|TRBV19|.|TRBJ2-6
CASSLSPPGLIAGANVLTF
TGTGCCAGTAGTTTATCCCCTCCAGGACTAATTGCTGGGGCCAACGTCCTGACTTTC
>.|TRBV7-8|.|TRBJ2-7
CASSFPLFRESYEQYF
TGTGCCAGCAGCTTTCCCCTCTTTCGGGAGAGCTACGAGCAGTACTTC
>.|TRBV10-3|.|TRBJ1-3
CAITGHSGNTIYF
TGTGCCATCACCGGGCACTCTGGAAACACCATATATTTT
>few|TRBV11-2|TRBD1|TRBJ1-4
CASSSYPGQGAEKLFF
TGTGCCAGCAGCTCCTATCCGGGACAGGGTGCTGAAAAACTGTTTTTT
>few|TRBV20-1|TRBD1|TRBJ1-5
CSARRDREVQPQHF
TGCAGTGCTAGACGGGACAGGGAGGTTCAGCCCCAGCATTTT
>.|TRBV7-2|TRBD2|TRBJ2-5
CASSSGLATQETQYF
TGTGCCAGCAGCTCCGGACTAGCAACCCAAGAGACCCAGTACTTC
>few|TRBV14|TRBD2|TRBJ2-1
CASSQDALPSGVRGYNEQFF
TGTGCCAGCAGCCAAGACGCTTTGCCTAGCGGGGTACGGGGGTACAATGAGCAGTTCTTC
>.|TRBV11-3|.|TRBJ2-3
CASSLGAPGQTTDTQYF
TGTGCCAGCAGCTTAGGGGCCCCCGGGCAAACCACAGATACGCAGTATTTT
>.|TRBV5-6|TRBD2|TRBJ2-1
CASSWGPIAGNEQFF
TGTGCCAGCAGCTGGGGCCCGATAGCGGGAAATGAGCAGTTCTTC
>.|TRBV18|.|TRBJ2-5
CASSPYRAQKGETQYF
TGTGCCAGCTCACCTTACAGGGCGCAAAAGGGAGAGACCCAGTACTTC
>few|TRBV5-5|.|TRBJ2-2
CASSPQATGELFF
TGTGCCAGCAGCCCACAGGCCACCGGGGAGCTGTTTTTT
>.|TRBV29-1|TRBD1|TRBJ2-3
CSASGTDFTDTQYF
TGCAGCGCCTCCGGGACAGACTTCACAGATACGCAGTATTTT
>few|TRBV7-8|TRBD2|TRBJ2-1
CASSPGIAGETYNEQFF
TGTGCCAGCAGCCCTGGCATAGCGGGAGAGACCTACAATGAGCAGTTCTTC
>few|TRBV24-1|TRBD1|TRBJ2-5
CATSDFGDRQETQYF
TGTGCCACCAGTGATTTCGGGGACAGACAAGAGACCCAGTACTTC
>.|TRBV9|TRBD2|TRBJ2-3
CASGLASSTDTQYF
TGTGCCAGCGGACTAGCGTCAAGCACAGATACGCAGTATTTT
>.|TRBV9|.|TRBJ1-2
CASSVAGSALNYGYTF
TGTGCCAGCAGCGTAGCTGGGTCTGCCTTGAACTATGGCTACACCTTC
>.|TRBV7-2|.|TRBJ2-1
CASSPGPTNEQFF
TGTGCCAGCAGCCCAGGCCCGACCAATGAGCAGTTCTTC